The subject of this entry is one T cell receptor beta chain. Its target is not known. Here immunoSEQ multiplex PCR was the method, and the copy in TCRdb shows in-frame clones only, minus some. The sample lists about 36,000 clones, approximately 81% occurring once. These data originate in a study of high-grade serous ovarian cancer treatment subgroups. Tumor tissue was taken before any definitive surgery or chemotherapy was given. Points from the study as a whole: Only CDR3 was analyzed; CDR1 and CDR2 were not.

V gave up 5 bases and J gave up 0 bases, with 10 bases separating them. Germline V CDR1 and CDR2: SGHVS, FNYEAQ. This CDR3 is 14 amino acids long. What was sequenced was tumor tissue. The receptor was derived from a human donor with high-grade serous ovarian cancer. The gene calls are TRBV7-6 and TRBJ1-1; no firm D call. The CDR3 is CASSPQLVNTEAFF. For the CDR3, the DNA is TGTGCCAGCAGCCCCCAGTTGGTGAACACTGAAGCTTTCTTT.